This TCR beta chain came from a study of memory CD4+ T cells and cytomegalovirus serostatus. Across the study: Donors were healthy Belgian adults, under ten CMV seropositive and under 30 seronegative.

Repertoires were generated with immunoSEQ multiplex PCR, while TCRdb's copy carries only in-frame clones and drops some. The sample includes about 43,000 clones, under 85% of them seen just once. Single viable CD3+CD4+CD8-CD45RO+ cells were sorted as the memory CD4+ T cells. Donors' CMV status reflects serum IgG against pp150, pp28, p38, p52. Study observations and caveats: The CMV-associated TCR signature appears largely within the CD4+ memory repertoire. About two fifths of the roughly 150 known CMV-associated TCRbeta sequences appeared in CD4+ memory.

In the case of this clone: As yet, its antigen is unknown.

From germline, CDR1 is MNHNY and CDR2 SVGAGI (reference sequence). The CDR3 extends over 15 amino acids. With 2 bases removed from V and 5 bases from J, the gap between germline ends came to 15 bases. The clonotype comes from an adult in good health and CMV-seronegative. Input material: memory CD4+ T cells from blood. The chain recombines TRBV6-6 with TRBJ2-5; D is possibly TRBD1 or TRBD2 (7 bases each). The DNA of the CDR3 is TGTGCCAGCAGTTACGTAGGCAGGGGGGGGGAGACCCAGTACTTC. Translated: CASSYVGRGGETQYF.